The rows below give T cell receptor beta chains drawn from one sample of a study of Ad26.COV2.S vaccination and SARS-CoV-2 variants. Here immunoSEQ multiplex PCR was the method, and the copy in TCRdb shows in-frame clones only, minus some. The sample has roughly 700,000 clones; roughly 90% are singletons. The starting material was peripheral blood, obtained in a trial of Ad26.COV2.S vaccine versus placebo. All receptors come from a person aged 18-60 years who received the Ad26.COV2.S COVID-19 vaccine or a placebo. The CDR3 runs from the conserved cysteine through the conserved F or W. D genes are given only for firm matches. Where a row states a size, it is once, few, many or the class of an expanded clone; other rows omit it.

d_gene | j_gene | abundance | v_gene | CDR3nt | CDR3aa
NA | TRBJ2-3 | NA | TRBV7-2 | TGTGCCAGCAGCCGGCGGGCAACCACAGATACGCAGTATTTT | CASSRRATTDTQYF
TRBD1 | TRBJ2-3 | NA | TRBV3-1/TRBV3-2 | TGTGCCAGCAGCCAAGAAGGTTCGGGACAGGCCGGAGATACGCAGTATTTT | CASSQEGSGQAGDTQYF
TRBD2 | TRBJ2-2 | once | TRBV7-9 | TGTGCCAGCAGCTTAGCTAGCGGGAGCGGCGACACCGGGGAGCTGTTTTTT | CASSLASGSGDTGELFF
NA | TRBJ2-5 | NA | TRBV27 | TGTGCCAGCAGTTTATACGCTCCCCAGGGATTACAAGAGACCCAGTACTTC | CASSLYAPQGLQETQYF
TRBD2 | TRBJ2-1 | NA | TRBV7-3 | TGTGCCAGCAGCTTTCTAGCGGGGGGGCCATATGAGCAGTTCTTC | CASSFLAGGPYEQFF
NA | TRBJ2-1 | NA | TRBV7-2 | TGTGCCAGCAGCTTCCAAGCGGGCCACTCCTACAATGAGCAGTTCTTC | CASSFQAGHSYNEQFF
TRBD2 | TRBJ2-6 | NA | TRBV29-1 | TGCAGCGTTGGGTCCGGGGGGGGTCCCGGGGCCAACGTCCTGACTTTC | CSVGSGGGPGANVLTF
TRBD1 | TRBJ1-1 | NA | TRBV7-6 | TGTGCCAGCAGCCCTCGTCAGGGGGCAGAGGTCACTGAAGCTTTCTTT | CASSPRQGAEVTEAFF
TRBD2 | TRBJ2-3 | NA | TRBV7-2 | TGTGCCAGCAGGGAAAACCGACTAGCGGGGGGGCGAAATACGCAGTATTTT | CASRENRLAGGRNTQYF
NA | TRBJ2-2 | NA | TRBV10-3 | TGTGCCACCCACCACGGGACGGCGAACACCGGGGAGCTGTTTTTT | CATHHGTANTGELFF
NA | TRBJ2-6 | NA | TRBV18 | TGTGCCAGCTCGTCAGGGGATTCAGGGGCCAACGTCCTGACTTTC | CASSSGDSGANVLTF
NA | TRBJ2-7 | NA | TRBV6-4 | TGTGCCAGCAGTGGTCAGGTGTTCCGGTCCTACGAGCAGTACTTC | CASSGQVFRSYEQYF
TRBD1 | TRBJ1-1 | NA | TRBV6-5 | TGTGCCAGCAGTTCCCACGGACAGGTCTTTAGCACTGAAGCTTTCTTT | CASSSHGQVFSTEAFF
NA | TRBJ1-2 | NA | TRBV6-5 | TGTGCCAGTTTCATATCATCCGGCTATGGCTACACCTTC | CASFISSGYGYTF
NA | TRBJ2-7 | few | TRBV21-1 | TGTGCCAGCAGCAAAGCTGAGACTAGCGGGGCGGTCCACGAGCAGTACTTC | CASSKAETSGAVHEQYF
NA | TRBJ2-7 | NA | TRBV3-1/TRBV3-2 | TGTGCCAGCAGCCAAGATTCAAGGGGAGGCTCCTACGAGCAGTACTTC | CASSQDSRGGSYEQYF
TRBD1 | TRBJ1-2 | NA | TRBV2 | TGTGCCAGCAGCCGCCGGGACAGCGACTATGGCTACACCTTC | CASSRRDSDYGYTF
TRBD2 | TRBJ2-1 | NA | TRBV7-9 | TGTGCCAGCAGCCGGGGACTAGCTAATGAGCAGTTCTTC | CASSRGLANEQFF
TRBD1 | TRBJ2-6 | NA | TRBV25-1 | TGTGCCAGCAGTGAGCCGGGACAGGGGGCTGGGGCCAACGTCCTGACTTTC | CASSEPGQGAGANVLTF
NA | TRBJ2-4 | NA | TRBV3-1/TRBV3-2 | TGTGCCAGCAGCCAGTTAGGGGCAGCCAAAAACATTCAGTACTTC | CASSQLGAAKNIQYF
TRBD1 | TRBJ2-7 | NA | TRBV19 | TGTGCCAGTAGTTCCGGACAGGGCCTCGAGCAGTACTTC | CASSSGQGLEQYF
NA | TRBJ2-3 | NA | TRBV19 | TGTGCCAGTAGTACCGCGCCCGCGGCAGATACGCAGTATTTT | CASSTAPAADTQYF
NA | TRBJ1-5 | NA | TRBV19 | TGTGCCAGTAACCTGGGGGTGGCTCAGCCCCAGCATTTT | CASNLGVAQPQHF
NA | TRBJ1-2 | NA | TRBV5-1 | TGCGCCAGCAGCTTGCCAGGGAGTTGGGATGGCTACACCTTC | CASSLPGSWDGYTF
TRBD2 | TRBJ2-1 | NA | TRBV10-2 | TGCGCCAGCAAACTAGGGGAGGGGTCCTACAATGAGCAGTTCTTC | CASKLGEGSYNEQFF
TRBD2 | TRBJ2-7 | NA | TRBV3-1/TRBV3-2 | TGTGCCAGCAGTCTTACGGGACTAGCGCGTAACGAGCAGTACTTC | CASSLTGLARNEQYF
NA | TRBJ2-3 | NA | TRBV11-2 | TGTGCCAGCAGCTTAGTCTGGGGAGTGGTGTCAGATACGCAGTATTTT | CASSLVWGVVSDTQYF
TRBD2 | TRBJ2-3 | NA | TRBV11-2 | TGTGCCAGCAGCTTAGCATTGGGACTAGCGGGGGGAGATACGCAGTATTTT | CASSLALGLAGGDTQYF
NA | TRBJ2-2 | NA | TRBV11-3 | TGTGCCAGCCGGGGGAACGGGGAGCTGTTTTTT | CASRGNGELFF
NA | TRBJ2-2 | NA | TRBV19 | TGTGCCAGTACCCTCCTTTGGGCGGGCGGGGAGCTGTTTTTT | CASTLLWAGGELFF
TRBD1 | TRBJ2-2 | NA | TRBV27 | TGTGCCAGCAGTTACACAGGGGGGAAGACCGGGGAGCTGTTTTTT | CASSYTGGKTGELFF
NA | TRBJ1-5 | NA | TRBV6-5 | TGTGCCAGCAGATACTCGGGCAATCAGCCCCAGCATTTT | CASRYSGNQPQHF
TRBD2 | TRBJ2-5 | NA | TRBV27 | TGTGCCAGCAGAACTAGCGGGAGAGGAAGGGAGACCCAGTACTTC | CASRTSGRGRETQYF
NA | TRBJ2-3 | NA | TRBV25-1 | TGTGCCAGCAGTGAAATAGACGGCACAGATACGCAGTATTTT | CASSEIDGTDTQYF
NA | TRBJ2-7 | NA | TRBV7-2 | TGTGCCAGCAGCCCTAGAGGGACCACCTCCTACGAGCAGTACTTC | CASSPRGTTSYEQYF
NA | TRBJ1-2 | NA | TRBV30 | TGTGCCTTCGAGAGGGGTGCGAACTATGGCTACACCTTC | CAFERGANYGYTF
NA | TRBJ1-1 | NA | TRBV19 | TGTGCCAGTAGTATAGCGGGGGGCAACACTGAAGCTTTCTTT | CASSIAGGNTEAFF
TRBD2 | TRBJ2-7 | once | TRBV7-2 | TGTGCCAGCAGCTTAGGGCGACTAGCGGCCTACGAGCAGTACTTC | CASSLGRLAAYEQYF
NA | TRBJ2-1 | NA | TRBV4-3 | TGCGCCAGCAGCCAGGCTACTGGATTATACAATGAGCAGTTCTTC | CASSQATGLYNEQFF
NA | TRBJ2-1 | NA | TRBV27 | TGTGCCAGCAGTTCCGGGGCAGGGGTTCGGAGTGAGCAGTTCTTC | CASSSGAGVRSEQFF
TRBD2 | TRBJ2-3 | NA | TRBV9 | TGTGCCAGCAGCGTAGAGCTAGCGGGGGGCACAGATACGCAGTATTTT | CASSVELAGGTDTQYF
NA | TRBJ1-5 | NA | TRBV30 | TGTGCCTGGAGTGTACAAGGCCATCAGCCCCAGCATTTT | CAWSVQGHQPQHF
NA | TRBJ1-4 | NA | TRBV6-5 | TGTGCCAGCAGTCCCTGGACACCTTTGGATGAAAAACTGTTTTTT | CASSPWTPLDEKLFF
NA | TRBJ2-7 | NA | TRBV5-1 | TGCGCCAGCAAGGTTAACGCGGGCGAAGGCGAGCAGTACTTC | CASKVNAGEGEQYF
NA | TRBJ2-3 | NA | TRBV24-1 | TGTGCCACCAGTGAGGGCACGAGTCGGGGCACAGATACGCAGTATTTT | CATSEGTSRGTDTQYF
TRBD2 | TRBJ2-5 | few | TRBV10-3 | TGTGCCATCAAGGCTAGCGGGTTGGGGACCCAGTACTTC | CAIKASGLGTQYF
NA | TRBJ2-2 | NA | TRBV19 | TGTGCCAGTAGTATAGGGAGGTTCAGCGGGGAGCTGTTTTTT | CASSIGRFSGELFF
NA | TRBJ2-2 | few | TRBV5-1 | TGCGCCAGCAGCTTGGAGACTGCCGCAAACACCGGGGAGCTGTTTTTT | CASSLETAANTGELFF
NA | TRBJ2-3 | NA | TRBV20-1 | TGCAGTGCTAGTTTTAGGGGTTTAGATACGCAGTATTTT | CSASFRGLDTQYF
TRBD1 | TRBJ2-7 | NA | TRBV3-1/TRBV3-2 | TGTGCCAGCAGCCGCCCGATAGGGACAGGGTTCTACGAGCAGTACTTC | CASSRPIGTGFYEQYF